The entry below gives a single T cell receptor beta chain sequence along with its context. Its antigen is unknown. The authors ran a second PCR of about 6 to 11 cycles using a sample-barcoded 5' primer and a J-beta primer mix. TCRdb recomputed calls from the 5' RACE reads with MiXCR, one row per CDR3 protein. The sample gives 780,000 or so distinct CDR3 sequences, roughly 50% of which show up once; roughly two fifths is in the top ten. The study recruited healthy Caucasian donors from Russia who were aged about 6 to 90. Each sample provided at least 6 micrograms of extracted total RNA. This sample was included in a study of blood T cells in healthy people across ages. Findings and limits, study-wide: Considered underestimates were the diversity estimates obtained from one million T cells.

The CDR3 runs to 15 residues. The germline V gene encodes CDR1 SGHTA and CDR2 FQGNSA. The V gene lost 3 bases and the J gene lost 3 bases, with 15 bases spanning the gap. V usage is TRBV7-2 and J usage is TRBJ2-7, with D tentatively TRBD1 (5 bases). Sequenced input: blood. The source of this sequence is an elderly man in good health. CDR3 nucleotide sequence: TGTGCCAGCAGCTTTACGTGGCGACAGCTCTACGAGCAGTACTTC. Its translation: CASSFTWRQLYEQYF.